This entry describes one T cell receptor (beta chain). Its specificity is unknown. This record comes from a study of T cell responses to AZD1222 COVID-19 vaccine. Sequencing used immunoSEQ multiplex PCR; TCRdb keeps in-frame clones, though not all of them. The table includes roughly 72,000 clones, roughly 85% detected once. The study, taken as a whole, reports: Spike was spanned by vaccine-associated CD4 TCRs, with dominance at 160-218 and 743-854. Repertoires were sampled only after the peak T cell response. When two AZD1222 doses had been given, Spike-specific TCR breadth and depth rose. Donors, mostly white British, included more females; clonal diversity was possibly underestimated.

The CDR3 length is 13 residues. Germline V gene data show CDR1 as LNHDA and CDR2 as SQIVND (reference sequence). V was pared by 5 bases and J by 8 bases, with 16 bases between. The source of this sequence is an adult in good health. Sequenced material: peripheral blood, taken on day 0 of AZD1222 vaccination. V usage is TRBV19 and J usage is TRBJ2-7, with D possibly matching TRBD1 (6 bases). The CDR3 sequence: CASSSSKGTKQYF. CDR3 DNA: TGTGCCAGTAGTTCTTCGAAGGGGACAAAGCAGTACTTC.